This TCR beta chain was recovered during a study of cytomegalovirus exposure and HLA in healthy donors. The PCR used 60 Vbeta and 13 Jbeta primers. Repertoires were generated with immunoSEQ multiplex PCR, while TCRdb's copy carries only in-frame clones and drops some. Here the sample spans about 150,000 clones, about 82% being singletons. Comment on this clone: Its antigen is not known.

V lost 8 bases and J 2 bases, leaving 17 bases between the germline ends. Germline CDR1 SQVTM, CDR2 ANQGSEA. The CDR3 extends over 14 amino acids. Those who donated were healthy bone marrow donors. Study findings and constraints: Some public TCRs appeared in many individuals, while most sequences were rare.

This TCR derives from a male donor in good health and CMV-seronegative. The chain couples TRBV29-1 to TRBJ2-3, with D perhaps TRBD2 (7 bases). Material: PBMCs. For the CDR3, the DNA is TGCAGCATAGGGGGGCTAGCGGTCACAGATACGCAGTATTTT. It translates to CSIGGLAVTDTQYF.